This T cell receptor beta chain appears in the sequencing data of a study of T cells in Graves' hyperthyroidism and ophthalmopathy. The CDR3 is 13 amino acids. Trimming removed 5 bases from V and 11 bases from J; junction bases left unmatched: 11. CDR1 is SEHNR and CDR2 is FQNEAQ in the germline V gene (reference sequence). This clonotype was counted ten times or more. Amplification of TCR beta CDR3 regions was performed using RNA transcripts as template. First-round RT-PCR with HTBI primers amplified the TCR CDR3 region. TCRdb used MiXCR to reprocess the multiplex PCR reads, holding one entry per CDR3 protein. This sample has hundreds of thousands of distinct CDR3 sequences, with around 19% found just once.

The V gene is TRBV7-9, the J gene TRBJ1-1, with 7 positions matching TRBD1. Material for sequencing was blood. The clonotype comes from a man aged 35 to 55 with Graves' hyperthyroidism. The CDR3 DNA is TGTGCCAGCAGCCAGGGGCCAGGGGGGAATGCTTTCTTT. This translates into CASSQGPGGNAFF. Variable domain in full (rest from reference TRBV7-9 and TRBJ1-1): DTGVSQNPRHKITKRGQNVTFRCDPISEHNRLYWYRQTLGQGPEFLTYFQNEAQLEKSRLLSDRFSAERPKGSFSTLEIQRTEQGDSAMYLCASSQGPGGNAFFGQGTRLTVV.